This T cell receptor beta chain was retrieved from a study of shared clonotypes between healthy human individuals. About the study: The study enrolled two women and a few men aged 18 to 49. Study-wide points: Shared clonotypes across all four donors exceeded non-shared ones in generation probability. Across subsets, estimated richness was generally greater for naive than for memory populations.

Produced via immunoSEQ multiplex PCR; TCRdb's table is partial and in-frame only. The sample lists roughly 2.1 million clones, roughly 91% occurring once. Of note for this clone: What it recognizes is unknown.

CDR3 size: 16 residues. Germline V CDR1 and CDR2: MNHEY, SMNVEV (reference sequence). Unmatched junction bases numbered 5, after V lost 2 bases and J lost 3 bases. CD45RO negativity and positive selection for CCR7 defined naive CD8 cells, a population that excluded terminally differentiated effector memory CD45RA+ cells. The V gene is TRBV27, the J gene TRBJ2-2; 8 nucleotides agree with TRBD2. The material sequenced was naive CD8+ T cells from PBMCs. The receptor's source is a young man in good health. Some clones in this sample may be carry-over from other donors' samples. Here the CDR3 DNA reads TGTGCCAGCAGTTTAATTCGGACTAGCCACACCGGGGAGCTGTTTTTT. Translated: CASSLIRTSHTGELFF.